Described below is a single T cell receptor (beta chain) sequence and its context. The antigen remains undetermined. The sequence runs out 3 residues before the end of the CDR3; the remainder is reconstructed from the germline J gene. V was cut by 1 base and J by 5 bases, with 12 bases left in between. This CDR3 has 14 residues. Germline V gives CDR1 SGHVS, CDR2 FQNEAQ. Using immunoSEQ multiplex PCR, the repertoire was profiled, and TCRdb retains in-frame clones only, with some absent. Recorded here are tens of thousands of clones; the top ten clones represent 7.5% to 10%. The data belong to a study of T cells in women clearing cervical HPV infection. Study-wide points: TRBV6-7 abundance was lower in cases than controls (about 0.099% versus 0.16%).

The J gene is TRBJ2-7, the V gene TRBV7-8; TRBD2 is a possible D gene (7 bases). Input material: blood buffy coat. This sequence originates from a woman between 18 and 69 years old with a cervical HPV16 infection that either progressed to CIN3+ or cleared (not recorded which). The DNA read from the CDR3 is TGTGCCAGCAGCTTAGATCGGGGGGCGGACGAG. It codes for CASSLDRGADE. In full, the CDR3 is CASSLDRGADEQYF.